Sequencing of this TCR beta chain was carried out in a study of blood T cell repertoires in COVID-19. Study context: In each case, the material was cDNA or gDNA derived from T cells, B-cell-depleted T cells, or PBMCs.

J was trimmed by 6 bases and V by 2 bases; bases with no gene match: 1. CDR1 MNHEY and CDR2 SVGAGI come from the germline V gene. The length of the CDR3 is 13 residues. Study members were between roughly 18 and 89 years old and lived in 20 to 30 US regions. What the recovered Cohort 3 donors had was two negative PCRs, clearance, or symptom resolution. Original analysis: Nucleated cell number was recorded as an estimate derived from reference gene primer amplification. Assay used: immunoSEQ multiplex PCR; TCRdb lists only in-frame clones, some missing. For V, J and clone size, that table is used; D and trimming come from the DNA. The table records around 300,000 clones, around 90% of them present only once.

The chain uses TRBV6-5 and TRBJ2-7, with TRBD2 matching over 10 bases. Material: PBMCs or T cells enriched from blood (not recorded which). This receptor was taken from a man under 40 who had recovered from COVID-19. CDR3 in DNA: TGTGCCAGCAGTTACCAGCGGGGGGGCGAGCAGTACTTC. Translation: CASSYQRGGEQYF.